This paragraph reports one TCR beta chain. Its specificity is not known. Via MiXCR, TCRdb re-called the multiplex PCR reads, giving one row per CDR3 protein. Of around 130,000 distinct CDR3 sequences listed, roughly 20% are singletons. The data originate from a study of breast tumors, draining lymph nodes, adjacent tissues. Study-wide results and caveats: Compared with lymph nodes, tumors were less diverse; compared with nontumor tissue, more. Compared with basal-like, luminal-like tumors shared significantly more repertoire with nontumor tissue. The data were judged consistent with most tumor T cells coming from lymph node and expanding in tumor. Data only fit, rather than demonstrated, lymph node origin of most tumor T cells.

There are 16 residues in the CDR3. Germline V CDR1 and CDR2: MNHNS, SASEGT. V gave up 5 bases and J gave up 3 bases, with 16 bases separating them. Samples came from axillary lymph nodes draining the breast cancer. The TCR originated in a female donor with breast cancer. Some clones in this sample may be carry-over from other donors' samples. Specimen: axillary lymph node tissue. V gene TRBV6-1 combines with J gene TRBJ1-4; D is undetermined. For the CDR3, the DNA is TGTGCCAGCAGTCACGGCCGTCGAGGAGCTAATGAAAAACTGTTTTTT. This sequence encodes CASSHGRRGANEKLFF.